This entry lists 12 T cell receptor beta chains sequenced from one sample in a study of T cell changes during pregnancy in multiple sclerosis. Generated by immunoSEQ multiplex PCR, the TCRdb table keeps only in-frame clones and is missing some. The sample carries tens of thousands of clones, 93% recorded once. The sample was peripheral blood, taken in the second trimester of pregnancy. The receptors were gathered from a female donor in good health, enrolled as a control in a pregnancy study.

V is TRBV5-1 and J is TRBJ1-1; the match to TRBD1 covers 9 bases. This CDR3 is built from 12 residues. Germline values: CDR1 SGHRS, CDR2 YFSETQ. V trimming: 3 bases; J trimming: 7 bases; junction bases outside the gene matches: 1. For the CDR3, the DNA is TGCGCCAGCAGCTCGACAGGGGGTGAAGCTTTCTTT. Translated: CASSSTGGEAFF.

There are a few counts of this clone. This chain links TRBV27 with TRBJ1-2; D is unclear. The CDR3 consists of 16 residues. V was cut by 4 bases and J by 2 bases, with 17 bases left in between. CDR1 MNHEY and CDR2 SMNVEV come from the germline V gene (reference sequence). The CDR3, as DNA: TGTGCCAGCAGTTCGTACCCCGGGGTACGGAACTATGGCTACACCTTC. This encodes CASSSYPGVRNYGYTF.

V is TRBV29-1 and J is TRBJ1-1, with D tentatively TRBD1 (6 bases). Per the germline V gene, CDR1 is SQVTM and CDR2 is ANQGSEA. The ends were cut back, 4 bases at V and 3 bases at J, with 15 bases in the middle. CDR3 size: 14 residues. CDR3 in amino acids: CSVGGGPLDTEAFF. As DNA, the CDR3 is TGCAGCGTTGGCGGGGGGCCCCTGGACACTGAAGCTTTCTTT.

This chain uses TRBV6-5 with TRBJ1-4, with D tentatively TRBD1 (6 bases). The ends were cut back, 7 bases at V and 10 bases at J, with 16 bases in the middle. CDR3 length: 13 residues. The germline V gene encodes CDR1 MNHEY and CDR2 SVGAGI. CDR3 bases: TGTGCCAGCAAGATCGGACAGTCGGGAAAACTGTTTTTT. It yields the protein CASKIGQSGKLFF.

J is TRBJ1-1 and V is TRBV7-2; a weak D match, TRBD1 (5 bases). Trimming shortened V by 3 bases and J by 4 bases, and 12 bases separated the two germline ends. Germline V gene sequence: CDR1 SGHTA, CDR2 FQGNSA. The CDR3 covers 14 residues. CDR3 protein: CASSFSGIPTEAFF. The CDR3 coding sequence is TGTGCCAGCAGCTTTTCAGGGATACCCACTGAAGCTTTCTTT.

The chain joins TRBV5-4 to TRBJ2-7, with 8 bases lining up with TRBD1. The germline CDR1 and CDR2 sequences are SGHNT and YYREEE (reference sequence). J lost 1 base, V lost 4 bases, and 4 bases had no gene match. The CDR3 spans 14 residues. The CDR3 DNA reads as TGTGCCAGCAGCCCGGGACAGGTGTCCTACGAGCAGTACTTC. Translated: CASSPGQVSYEQYF.

CDR3 sequence reads: CASSYYRAGIPTNEKLFF. The CDR3, as DNA: TGTGCCAGCAGTTACTATCGCGCGGGGATTCCAACTAATGAAAAACTGTTTTTT. V usage is TRBV5-8 and J usage is TRBJ1-4; D is uncertain. Germline V gene data show CDR1 as SGHTS and CDR2 as YDEGEE. This CDR3 has 18 amino acids. The germline V and J ends were trimmed by 5 bases and 0 bases, with 20 bases remaining between them. Complete variable domain (other parts from reference TRBV5-8 and TRBJ1-4): EAGVTQSPTHLIKTRGQQATLRCSPISGHTSVYWYQQALGLGLQFLLWYDEGEERNRGNFPPRFSGRQFPNYSSELNVNALELEDSALYLCASSYYRAGIPTNEKLFFGSGTQLSVL.

CDR3: CASSLSARPGLAAYSSYEQYF. CDR3 DNA sequence: TGTGCCAGCAGTTTATCCGCCAGACCCGGACTAGCGGCCTATAGTTCCTACGAGCAGTACTTC. The V gene is TRBV27, the J gene TRBJ2-7, with 10 bases aligning to TRBD2. CDR3 length: 21 amino acids. The ends lost 0 bases at V and 1 base at J; junction bases unmatched: 18. The germline V gene has CDR1 MNHEY and CDR2 SMNVEV (reference sequence).

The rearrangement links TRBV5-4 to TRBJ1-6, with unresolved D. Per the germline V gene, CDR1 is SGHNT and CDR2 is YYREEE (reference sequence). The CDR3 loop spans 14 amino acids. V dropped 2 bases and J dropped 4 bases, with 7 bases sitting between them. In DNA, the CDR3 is TGTGCCAGCAGCTTTTCACAGTATAATTCACCCCTCCACTTT. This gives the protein CASSFSQYNSPLHF.

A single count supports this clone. In nucleotides, the CDR3 is TGTGCCAGCAGCTGGGACAGGGGAGGTATGAACACTGAAGCTTTCTTT. It translates to CASSWDRGGMNTEAFF. The V and J genes are TRBV5-8 and TRBJ1-1, with TRBD1 matching over 10 bases. The germline V gene has CDR1 SGHTS and CDR2 YDEGEE. Trimming removed 3 bases from V and 0 bases from J; junction bases left unmatched: 5. This CDR3 has 16 residues.

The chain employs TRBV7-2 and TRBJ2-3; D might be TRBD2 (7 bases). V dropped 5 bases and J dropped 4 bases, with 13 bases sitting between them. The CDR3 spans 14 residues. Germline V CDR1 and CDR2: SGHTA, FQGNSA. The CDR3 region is CASSRQGRADTQYF. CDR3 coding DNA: TGTGCCAGCAGCCGCCAGGGGAGGGCAGATACGCAGTATTTT.

The chain's CDR3 is CAWSLHNRGSNTIYF. The CDR3 nucleotides read TGTGCCTGGAGTCTCCACAACAGGGGGTCGAACACCATATATTTT. The V call is TRBV30, the J call TRBJ1-3; 8 bases map to TRBD1. This CDR3 comprises 15 residues. Germline CDR1 reads GTSNPN; CDR2 reads SVGIG (reference sequence). Germline trimming cut 2 bases from V and 7 bases from J; bases unmatched to any gene: 10.